One and the same sample provided the 32 T cell receptor beta chains below, sequenced in a study of shared clonotypes between healthy human individuals (TCRdb year 2020). Library method: the immunoSEQ multiplex PCR assay. The table was pulled from immuneACCESS by TCRdb, which kept in-frame rearrangements only. Such tables lose some clones; where checked, under half of the loss comes from unresolved V genes, and the rest has no known cause. Present in this sample are approximately 1,000,000 clones, 70% to 80% of which were seen just once. Of the sample, over 0.8% is held by the ten largest clones. Sequencing input: memory CD4+ T cells from PBMCs. What the cell subset or site label conveys for this sample: CD45RA-negative fraction. Every receptor here comes from a man younger than 30 in good health. Some clones in this sample may be carry-over from other donors' samples.

Many counts were recorded for this clone. This chain joins TRBV7-2 and TRBJ2-2, with a tentative D call TRBD2 (5 bases). From germline, CDR1 is SGHTA and CDR2 FQGNSA. V shed 5 bases and J shed 6 bases, with 16 bases lying between them. CDR3 length: 15 amino acids. CDR3 bases: TGTGCCAGCAGCCGGACTCCACTACTAGCCGGGGAGCTGTTTTTT. It specifies CASSRTPLLAGELFF.

The chain is built from TRBV10-3 and TRBJ2-7; D might be TRBD2 (6 bases). The CDR3 is made up of 15 amino acids. The germline CDR1 and CDR2 sequences are ENHRY and SYGVKD. V gave up 8 bases and J gave up 5 bases, with 22 bases separating them. CDR3 DNA sequence: TGTGCCATCTATGGCCTTAGCGGACCTGGGAACGAGCAGTACTTC. Its protein is CAIYGLSGPGNEQYF.

The chain combines TRBV2 with TRBJ2-3; D unclear. CDR3 length equals 14 residues. Germline values: CDR1 SNHLY, CDR2 FYNNEI. Trimming took 8 bases from V and 0 from J, leaving 12 bases between them. In nucleotides, the CDR3 is TGTGCCAGCCGCTGGTCCCCTAGCACAGATACGCAGTATTTT. This gives the protein CASRWSPSTDTQYF.

The sample holds a few counts of this clone. The chain has TRBV7-2 and TRBJ2-5; D is uncertain. Per the germline V gene, CDR1 is SGHTA and CDR2 is FQGNSA. The CDR3 runs 11 residues. Trimming removed 3 bases at V and 9 bases at J, with 8 bases between. In DNA, the CDR3 is TGTGCCAGCAGCTTGATGTTAGCCCAGTACTTC. It yields the protein CASSLMLAQYF.

The chain is built from TRBV6-5 and TRBJ2-1, with a tentative D call TRBD2 (6 bases). Per germline, CDR1 MNHEY and CDR2 SVGAGI. The V end lost 0 bases, the J end lost 6 bases, and 15 bases lay between the germline ends. The CDR3 has 16 amino acids. CDR3 sequence reads: CASSYSSGAYPNEQFF. In DNA form, the CDR3 reads TGTGCCAGCAGTTACTCGTCGGGAGCATATCCCAATGAGCAGTTCTTC.

This clone occurred a few times. The DNA for the CDR3 is TGTGCCAGCAGTTTACCCGGGGTCCAGCCCCAGCATTTT. Translated: CASSLPGVQPQHF. This rearrangement joins TRBV28 to TRBJ1-5; D unresolved. Germline CDR1 is MDHEN and CDR2 is SYDVKM. CDR3 length: 13 amino acids. V shed 2 bases and J shed 7 bases, with 9 bases lying between them.

This chain joins TRBV19 and TRBJ2-4; 7 bases are shared with TRBD1. J was trimmed by 0 bases and V by 7 bases; bases with no gene match: 12. Germline CDR1 LNHDA, CDR2 SQIVND (reference sequence). This CDR3 is 17 amino acids long. CDR3 nucleotides: TGTGCCAGTACCATATACTCGGGACAGCTAGCCAAAAACATTCAGTACTTC. The encoded protein is CASTIYSGQLAKNIQYF.

The table lists this clone with a count of one. The genes are TRBV2 and TRBJ1-4; D uncertain. The V end was cut by 5 bases, the J end by 10 bases, with 14 bases between. Germline values: CDR1 SNHLY, CDR2 FYNNEI. This CDR3 is 13 amino acids long. The CDR3 loop is CASSLSPLLKLFF. In DNA form, the CDR3 reads TGTGCCAGCAGTTTAAGCCCCCTACTAAAACTGTTTTTT. The full variable domain, in which reference TRBV2 and TRBJ1-4 provide the parts outside the CDR3, is EPEVTQTPSHQVTQMGQEVILRCVPISNHLYFYWYRQILGQKVEFLVSFYNNEISEKSEIFDDQFSVERPDGSNFTLKIRSTKLEDSAMYFCASSLSPLLKLFFGSGTQLSVL.

The gene calls are TRBV5-1 and TRBJ2-5; 8 nucleotides line up with TRBD2. Germline CDR1 SGHRS, CDR2 YFSETQ. V shed 0 bases and J 4 bases; nucleotides not matched to a gene: 8. The CDR3 length is 16 residues. CDR3 loop: CASSLVASRGGETQYF. CDR3 sequence (DNA): TGCGCCAGCAGCTTGGTTGCCAGCCGGGGGGGAGAGACCCAGTACTTC.

The chain combines TRBV7-7 with TRBJ2-2; TRBD1 is a possible D gene (5 bases). Germline-derived CDR1 and CDR2 are SSHAT and FNYEAQ (reference sequence). Trimming removed 1 base from V and 3 bases from J, with 9 bases in between. CDR3 length: 15 residues. CDR3 coding DNA: TGTGCCAGCAGCTTAGGTCCAGGGTACACCGGGGAGCTGTTTTTT. Its protein is CASSLGPGYTGELFF.

This clone came up once. The V gene is TRBV2, the J gene TRBJ2-5; TRBD1 aligns across 9 bases. Trimming cost V 7 bases and J 5 bases; bases outside gene matches: 11. Per germline, CDR1 SNHLY and CDR2 FYNNEI. The CDR3 has 15 amino acids. The CDR3 DNA follows: TGTGCCAGCACCGAACAGGGGGCAAATGGGGAGACCCAGTACTTC. Translated, it gives CASTEQGANGETQYF.

This chain uses TRBV16 with TRBJ2-1, with 8 bases identical to TRBD1. Unmatched junction bases numbered 4, after V lost 0 bases and J lost 6 bases. The CDR3 has 15 residues. Germline CDR1 KGHSY, CDR2 FQNENV. DNA of the CDR3: TGTGCCAGCAGCCAATCGCCCGGGACAGGCAATGAGCAGTTCTTC. It translates to CASSQSPGTGNEQFF.

Only one count was recorded for this clone. Other DNA variants within this sample encode the same CDR3. The genes are TRBV7-8 and TRBJ2-1, with TRBD1 matching over 12 bases. Germline values: CDR1 SGHVS, CDR2 FQNEAQ. V was pared by 0 bases and J by 10 bases, with 7 bases of the junction left unmatched. The CDR3 has 16 residues. The CDR3 DNA is TGTGCCAGCAGCTTAGCGAGGGGACAGGGGGCGGGGGAGCAGTTCTTC. Translating it yields CASSLARGQGAGEQFF.

This clone has a handful of counts. The chain carries TRBV4-2 and TRBJ2-2, with D unresolved. V was shortened by 0 bases and J by 8 bases, with 7 bases between the two germline ends. The germline V gene has CDR1 LGHNA and CDR2 YNFKEQ. This CDR3 spans 13 amino acids. CDR3 sequence: CASSQDVGGELFF. The CDR3 DNA reads TGTGCCAGCAGCCAAGATGTAGGGGGGGAGCTGTTTTTT.

CDR3 DNA sequence: TGTGCCAGCAGCATCCGGGACAGGGGAAGCACAGATACGCAGTATTTT. It specifies CASSIRDRGSTDTQYF. The rearrangement uses TRBV5-4 and TRBJ2-3; 10 bases agree with TRBD1. The CDR3 spans 16 residues. Germline values: CDR1 SGHNT, CDR2 YYREEE (reference sequence). The junction had 5 bases not matched to a gene; V was cut back by 4 bases and J by 0 bases.

This clone was detected once. The chain couples TRBV20-1 to TRBJ2-5; no reliable D call. Germline V gene lookup returns CDR1 DFQATT and CDR2 SNEGSKA (reference sequence). V shed 7 bases and J shed 3 bases, with 6 bases lying between them. CDR3 length: 10 amino acids. CDR3 region: CSVHEETQYF. CDR3 DNA sequence: TGCAGTGTCCATGAAGAGACCCAGTACTTC.

The rearrangement links TRBV7-8 to TRBJ2-2; D is undetermined. The V and J ends lost 0 bases and 2 bases respectively, with 4 bases between them. CDR3 length: 14 residues. CDR1 SGHVS and CDR2 FQNEAQ come from the germline V gene. In DNA form, the CDR3 reads TGTGCCAGCAGCTTAGCAGGCAACACCGGGGAGCTGTTTTTT. This codes for CASSLAGNTGELFF. The whole variable domain, filled in from reference TRBV7-8 and TRBJ2-2, reads GAGVSQSPRYKVAKRGQDVALRCDPISGHVSLFWYQQALGQGPEFLTYFQNEAQLDKSGLPSDRFFAERPEGSVSTLKIQRTQQEDSAVYLCASSLAGNTGELFFGEGSRLTVL.

Comment on this clone: This specimen includes other DNA sequences encoding the same CDR3. V usage is TRBV5-4 and J usage is TRBJ1-1; the D gene is possibly TRBD1 (5 bases). This CDR3 region has 14 residues. V dropped 0 bases and J dropped 3 bases, with 9 bases sitting between them. The germline gives CDR1 SGHNT, CDR2 YYREEE (reference sequence). CDR3: CASSLAGGDTEAFF. CDR3 nucleotide sequence: TGTGCCAGCAGCTTGGCTGGGGGAGACACTGAAGCTTTCTTT.

Concerning this clone: This likely traces to a read error, being one base from a far larger clone. Other DNA sequences within the sample encode an identical CDR3. The chain recombines TRBV10-3 with TRBJ1-2; D perhaps matches TRBD1 (6 bases). The CDR3 has 13 residues. Germline CDR1 is ENHRY and CDR2 is SYGVKD. CDR3: CAISSDRNYSYTF. The CDR3 region has the DNA TGTGCCATCAGTTCGGACAGAAACTATAGCTACACCTTC.

The V and J genes are TRBV11-2 and TRBJ2-5; D unclear. The CDR3 is 18 residues long. Trimming took 2 bases from V and 4 from J, leaving 23 bases between them. Germline CDR1 SGHAT, CDR2 FQNNGV. In DNA, the CDR3 is TGTGCCAGCAGCTTACTATCTCTGTCCAACAGCTGGTCAGAGACCCAGTACTTC. Its translation is CASSLLSLSNSWSETQYF.

V and J are TRBV19 and TRBJ2-4; D gene unclear. The length of the CDR3 is 15 residues. Germline-derived CDR1 and CDR2 are LNHDA and SQIVND (reference sequence). Trimming removed 1 base at V and 0 bases at J, with 7 bases between. CDR3 sequence reads: CASSIVALAKNIQYF. CDR3 coding DNA: TGTGCCAGTAGTATAGTCGCTCTAGCCAAAAACATTCAGTACTTC. Full variable domain (remainder filled in from reference TRBV19 and TRBJ2-4): DGGITQSPKYLFRKEGQNVTLSCEQNLNHDAMYWYRQDPGQGLRLIYYSQIVNDFQKGDIAEGYSVSREKKESFPLTVTSAQKNPTAFYLCASSIVALAKNIQYFGAGTRLSVL.

The J gene is TRBJ1-2, the V gene TRBV27, with TRBD1 matching over 8 bases. This CDR3 contains 16 residues. Germline loops: CDR1 MNHEY, CDR2 SMNVEV (reference sequence). V was clipped by 3 bases and J by 4 bases; unmatched bases: 10. The CDR3 nucleotides read TGTGCCAGCAGTTTTTGGCGAAGGGACAGGCTCTATGGCTACACCTTC. Translated: CASSFWRRDRLYGYTF.

The CDR3 nucleotides are TGTGCCAGCAGCTTAACGACAGGGGCTACGCAGTATTTT. Protein product: CASSLTTGATQYF. V and J are TRBV7-3 and TRBJ2-3; 8 bases align to TRBD1. Germline V gives CDR1 SGHTA, CDR2 FQGTGA. This CDR3 contains 13 residues. V shed 0 bases and J 8 bases; nucleotides not matched to a gene: 1.

The chain links TRBV7-9 to TRBJ2-5; the match to TRBD1 covers 10 bases. The last part of the DNA fits TRBJ2-7 better; the J call may be wrong. Germline V gene sequence: CDR1 SEHNR, CDR2 FQNEAQ (reference sequence). The CDR3 totals 14 residues. The CDR3 nucleotides are TGTGCCAGCGGCGGACCCGGGACAGGGGTCGAGCAGTACTTC. This encodes CASGGPGTGVEQYF.

CDR3 sequence reads: CASSLGLGDLYEQYF. The CDR3 DNA reads TGTGCCAGCAGCTTGGGACTAGGGGATCTCTACGAGCAGTACTTC. The V call is TRBV9, the J call TRBJ2-7; 8 nucleotides align to TRBD2. V shed 4 bases and J 3 bases; nucleotides not matched to a gene: 9. Germline assignment: CDR1 SGDLS and CDR2 YYNGEE. CDR3 length: 15 amino acids.

The chain recombines TRBV6-1 with TRBJ1-1, with 9 nucleotides matching TRBD1. The CDR3 extends over 13 amino acids. Unmatched junction bases numbered 4, after V lost 4 bases and J lost 7 bases. Looked up from germline, CDR1 is MNHNS and CDR2 is SASEGT. The CDR3: CASSVDRGIEAFF. CDR3 DNA: TGTGCCAGCAGTGTGGACAGGGGAATTGAAGCTTTCTTT.

This chain uses TRBV19 with TRBJ1-1, with 7 bases that match TRBD1. The CDR3 sequence is 14 residues long. V lost 11 bases and J lost 5; bases outside the gene matches: 14. Germline CDR1 LNHDA, CDR2 SQIVND (reference sequence). CDR3 sequence (DNA): TGTGCCTCTCGGTCAGGGGGAATTCGGACTGAAGCTTTCTTT. It is translated as CASRSGGIRTEAFF.

The rearrangement links TRBV6-5 to TRBJ2-3, with 7 nucleotides matching TRBD1. The CDR3 length is 15 residues. Germline-derived CDR1 and CDR2 are MNHEY and SVGAGI. Trimming cost V 10 bases and J 3 bases; bases outside gene matches: 13. The CDR3 DNA reads as TGTGCCACCGGATCCGACAGGGTGGGGACAGATACGCAGTATTTT. It specifies CATGSDRVGTDTQYF.

The gene calls are TRBV28 and TRBJ2-7; perhaps D is TRBD1 or TRBD2 (5 bases each). The V end lost 8 bases, the J end lost 4 bases, and 24 bases lay between the germline ends. Germline loops: CDR1 MDHEN, CDR2 SYDVKM. The CDR3 loop spans 16 amino acids. CDR3 loop: CASGTRPGRELYEQYF. CDR3 DNA: TGTGCCAGCGGAACTAGACCAGGCAGGGAGCTGTACGAGCAGTACTTC.

The gene calls are TRBV7-3 and TRBJ2-2; 7 positions match TRBD2. The junction had 11 bases not matched to a gene; V was cut back by 3 bases and J by 7 bases. Germline V CDR1 and CDR2: SGHTA, FQGTGA. CDR3 length: 16 amino acids. The DNA for the CDR3 is TGTGCCAGCAGCTTGGCAGCACGCGGGAGTGGCGGGGAGCTGTTTTTT. Amino acids: CASSLAARGSGGELFF.

This clone occurred a few times. The V gene is TRBV28, the J gene TRBJ1-2, with D uncertain. The CDR3 runs to 13 residues. The V end was cut by 3 bases, the J end by 7 bases, with 12 bases between. Germline loops: CDR1 MDHEN, CDR2 SYDVKM. CDR3 DNA sequence: TGTGCCAGCAGTTTCGTTGGGTTTGGTGGCTACACCTTC. Its protein product is CASSFVGFGGYTF.

As concerns this clone: Given a much more abundant clone one base away, this may be a read error. Other nucleotide sequences from this sample produce the same CDR3. This rearrangement joins TRBV28 to TRBJ1-2; D unclear. The CDR3 has 12 amino acids. The germline V and J ends were trimmed by 3 bases and 8 bases, with 10 bases remaining between them. CDR1 MDHEN and CDR2 SYDVKM come from the germline V gene. CDR3 protein: CASSFAEYGYTF. The CDR3 nucleotides read TGTGCCAGCAGTTTCGCGGAGTACGGCTACACCTTC.